The 23 T cell receptor beta chains below were found in one sample sequenced in a study of blood T cells in healthy people across ages. The use of a sample-barcoded 5' primer and a J-beta primer mix characterized a second PCR of about 6 to 12 cycles. Each CDR3 protein gets one entry after TCRdb re-called the 5' RACE reads with MiXCR. The sample records hundreds of thousands of distinct CDR3 sequences, around two fifths being singletons. The specimen sequenced was blood. The receptors come from an older man in good health.

This rearrangement joins TRBV7-9 to TRBJ2-5; D is possibly TRBD1 (6 bases). Germline V gene lookup returns CDR1 SEHNR and CDR2 FQNEAQ (reference sequence). This CDR3 contains 14 residues. The V end lost 5 bases, the J end lost 5 bases, and 15 bases lay between the germline ends. CDR3 protein: CASSPPGVGETQYF. DNA for the CDR3: TGTGCCAGCAGCCCACCAGGGGTGGGGGAGACCCAGTACTTC.

The V and J genes are TRBV7-2 and TRBJ2-7; 11 nucleotides align to TRBD2. The CDR3 length is 15 residues. The V segment lost 5 bases and the J segment 6 bases; nucleotides outside the gene matches: 9. CDR1 and CDR2 (germline): SGHTA, FQGNSA. CDR3 sequence reads: CASSPRRSGRVEQYF. The CDR3 bases are TGTGCCAGCAGCCCCCGTCGTAGCGGGAGGGTCGAGCAGTACTTC.

V and J are TRBV5-1 and TRBJ2-1; D could derive from TRBD1 or TRBD2 (5 bases each). Germline lookup yields CDR1 SGHRS and CDR2 YFSETQ. This CDR3 spans 13 amino acids. Trimming took off 7 bases at V and 5 bases at J, with 13 bases between the two ends. This CDR3 is CASCTGPNNEQFF. In DNA form, the CDR3 reads TGCGCCAGCTGCACGGGGCCGAACAATGAGCAGTTCTTC. Combining the CDR3 with reference TRBV5-1 and TRBJ2-1 gives the whole variable domain KAGVTQTPRYLIKTRGQQVTLSCSPISGHRSVSWYQQTPGQGLQFLFEYFSETQRNKGNFPGRFSGRQFSNSRSEMNVSTLELGDSALYLCASCTGPNNEQFFGPGTRLTVL.

This clonotype was observed at least ten times. The rearrangement uses TRBV20-1 and TRBJ2-7; D is possibly TRBD1 (5 bases). This CDR3 has 14 residues. V lost 6 bases, J lost 2 bases, and 17 bases lay in between. The V gene's germline CDR1 is DFQATT and CDR2 SNEGSKA (reference sequence). CDR3 in amino acids: CSAPLRGLTYEQYF. The CDR3, as DNA: TGCAGTGCCCCCCTAAGGGGCCTGACCTACGAGCAGTACTTC.

This clonotype was found a few times. The chain couples TRBV29-1 to TRBJ2-2; 7 positions match TRBD2. J was trimmed by 2 bases and V by 2 bases; bases with no gene match: 2. The CDR3 sequence is 14 residues long. CDR1 and CDR2 (germline): SQVTM, ANQGSEA. For the CDR3, the DNA is TGCAGCGTTGAAACGGGAGGTAACACCGGGGAGCTGTTTTTT. Protein: CSVETGGNTGELFF.

The chain joins TRBV12-5 to TRBJ2-7, with 8 bases lining up with TRBD1. The length of the CDR3 is 16 residues. J was trimmed by 2 bases and V by 1 base; bases with no gene match: 7. Germline V gene sequence: CDR1 LGHNT, CDR2 FRNRAP. CDR3: CASGLAPGTGAYEQYF. For the CDR3, the DNA is TGTGCTAGTGGTTTGGCCCCCGGGACAGGTGCCTACGAGCAGTACTTC.

This clonotype was counted a few times. This sequence joins TRBV12-3 or TRBV12-4 and TRBJ1-1; no definite D call. The CDR3 spans 13 residues. Trimming removed 1 base at V and 6 bases at J, with 9 bases between. The CDR3 reads CASSLDMGAEAFF. DNA of the CDR3: TGTGCCAGCAGTTTAGACATGGGCGCTGAAGCTTTCTTT.

The sample holds a few counts of this clonotype. The CDR3 spells CSARNPRGRKIRGYYNEQFF. Here the CDR3 DNA reads TGCAGTGCTAGAAACCCCAGGGGGCGGAAGATAAGGGGCTATTACAATGAGCAGTTCTTC. The rearrangement joins TRBV20-1 to TRBJ2-1; 8 bases are shared with TRBD1. This CDR3 spans 20 amino acids. CDR1 and CDR2 (germline): DFQATT, SNEGSKA (reference sequence). V dropped 2 bases and J dropped 4; count of bases not matched to a gene: 22.

The sample holds many counts of this clonotype. J is TRBJ2-5 and V is TRBV7-8, with TRBD1 matching 9 bases. Germline values: CDR1 SGHVS, CDR2 FQNEAQ. The V and J ends lost 4 bases and 1 base, in that order; junction bases with no gene match: 7. The CDR3 covers 16 residues. The CDR3 DNA follows: TGTGCCAGCAGCTCAAGGACAGGGGTCCCCCAAGAGACCCAGTACTTC. Its protein is CASSSRTGVPQETQYF.

This chain joins TRBV25-1 and TRBJ2-1; perhaps TRBD1 as D (6 bases). The ends were cut back, 0 bases at V and 9 bases at J, with 15 bases in the middle. This CDR3 is 15 amino acids long. Germline CDR1 is MGHDK and CDR2 is SYGVNS. The CDR3 bases are TGTGCCAGCAGTGAATATTCGCAGGGGTGGGGTGAGCAGTTCTTC. Translation: CASSEYSQGWGEQFF. The whole variable domain, filled in from reference TRBV25-1 and TRBJ2-1, reads EADIYQTPRYLVIGTGKKITLECSQTMGHDKMYWYQQDPGMELHLIHYSYGVNSTEKGDLSSESTVSRIRTEHFPLTLESARPSHTSQYLCASSEYSQGWGEQFFGPGTRLTVL.

The chain is built from TRBV5-1 and TRBJ2-3; no firm D call. CDR1 and CDR2 from the germline V gene are SGHRS and YFSETQ. CDR3 size: 17 residues. The V and J ends lost 4 bases and 0 bases respectively, with 18 bases between them. In DNA form, the CDR3 reads TGCGCCAGCAGCCCCCCGACCGGACCACCTAGCACAGATACGCAGTATTTT. Translated, it gives CASSPPTGPPSTDTQYF.

This clonotype was seen a few times. This chain uses TRBV11-3 with TRBJ2-3; no clear D gene. Germline CDR1 is SGHNT and CDR2 is YENEEA. The CDR3 has 16 residues. The ends were cut back, 0 bases at V and 4 bases at J, with 14 bases in the middle. CDR3 amino acids: CASSLDEGPGADTQYF. The CDR3 nucleotides read TGTGCCAGCAGCTTAGATGAAGGCCCCGGCGCAGATACGCAGTATTTT.

Of note for this clonotype: A much more abundant neighbour one base away suggests this may be a read error. This chain connects TRBV20-1 to TRBJ1-6; tentatively, D is TRBD1 (6 bases). The CDR3 runs to 13 residues. The germline gives CDR1 DFQATT, CDR2 SNEGSKA (reference sequence). This chain's CDR3 is CSAPNRANSPPHF. In nucleotides, the CDR3 is TGCAGTGCCCCGAACAGGGCTAATTCACCCCCCCACTTT.

V is TRBV7-8 and J is TRBJ2-1; a weak D match, TRBD2 (6 bases). This CDR3 is built from 15 residues. CDR1 and CDR2 from the germline V gene are SGHVS and FQNEAQ. Trimming shortened V by 3 bases and J by 5 bases, and 14 bases separated the two germline ends. For the CDR3, the DNA is TGTGCCAGCAGCTTCTCCGGGACTCCGAACAATGAGCAGTTCTTC. Amino acid sequence: CASSFSGTPNNEQFF.

The chain employs TRBV6-2 or TRBV6-3 and TRBJ2-7; maybe TRBD2 (5 bases). Germline lookup yields CDR1 MNHEY and CDR2 SVGEGT. V was shortened by 4 bases and J by 1 base, with 11 bases between the two germline ends. CDR3 size: 14 residues. CDR3 in amino acids: CASSLSSPSYEQYF. The CDR3 nucleotides read TGTGCCAGCAGTTTATCTAGCCCATCCTACGAGCAGTACTTC.

The chain is built from TRBV6-1 and TRBJ2-1; TRBD2 matches 7 bases. V trimming: 8 bases; J trimming: 5 bases; junction bases outside the gene matches: 12. The CDR3 consists of 15 residues. The germline V gene encodes CDR1 MNHNS and CDR2 SASEGT. CDR3 residues: CASSSASGGDNEQFF. The CDR3 DNA is TGTGCCAGCTCCTCCGCTAGCGGAGGGGACAATGAGCAGTTCTTC.

This chain links TRBV20-1 with TRBJ2-3, with D hard to call. The germline gives CDR1 DFQATT, CDR2 SNEGSKA (reference sequence). Trimming took 4 bases from V and 1 from J, leaving 12 bases between them. The CDR3 extends over 14 amino acids. The CDR3 region has the DNA TGCAGTGCTATAAGAGCGACTGGCACAGATACGCAGTATTTT. It codes for CSAIRATGTDTQYF.

The chain recombines TRBV7-2 with TRBJ2-2, with 8 nucleotides matching TRBD1. Trimming took 7 bases from V and 4 from J; bases not matched to a gene: 14. Germline V CDR1 and CDR2: SGHTA, FQGNSA. This CDR3 comprises 17 residues. Here the CDR3 reads CASTPNRGARRTGELFF. The CDR3 DNA follows: TGTGCCAGCACCCCGAACAGGGGGGCCCGGCGCACCGGGGAGCTGTTTTTT. Full variable domain (outside the CDR3, taken from reference TRBV7-2 and TRBJ2-2): GAGVSQSPSNKVTEKGKDVELRCDPISGHTALYWYRQSLGQGLEFLIYFQGNSAPDKSGLPSDRFSAERTGGSVSTLTIQRTQQEDSAVYLCASTPNRGARRTGELFFGEGSRLTVL.

This sequence joins TRBV15 and TRBJ1-1; D is uncertain. V lost 3 bases, J lost 5 bases, and 13 bases lay in between. CDR3 length: 14 residues. From germline, CDR1 is LNHNV and CDR2 YYDKDF (reference sequence). CDR3 DNA sequence: TGTGCCACCAGCAGTGCGAGGGTTGGGACTGAAGCTTTCTTT. Its protein product is CATSSARVGTEAFF.

This chain uses TRBV6-2 or TRBV6-3 with TRBJ1-2; D is unresolved. Deletions cut 2 bases from V and 3 bases from J, with 10 bases between. The germline gives CDR1 MNHEY, CDR2 SVGEGT. The CDR3 sequence is 14 residues long. The CDR3 is CASSYRRTDYGYTF. The CDR3 nucleotides are TGTGCCAGCAGTTACCGGAGGACGGACTATGGCTACACCTTC.

The chain joins TRBV20-1 to TRBJ2-5; possible D gene TRBD2, 6 bases. The V end was cut by 3 bases, the J end by 2 bases, with 13 bases between. The CDR3 runs 14 residues. Per the germline V gene, CDR1 is DFQATT and CDR2 is SNEGSKA (reference sequence). In DNA, the CDR3 is TGCAGTGCTAGCTGGACTACAAGACAAGAGACCCAGTACTTC. This codes for CSASWTTRQETQYF.

This clonotype came up a few times. The chain joins TRBV7-9 to TRBJ1-5; D may be TRBD1 (5 bases). Per germline, CDR1 SEHNR and CDR2 FQNEAQ (reference sequence). The CDR3 length is 14 residues. V lost 0 bases and J 7 bases, leaving 10 bases between the germline ends. The CDR3 sequence: CASSLAGDLQPQHF. CDR3 sequence (DNA): TGTGCCAGCAGCTTAGCGGGGGATCTACAGCCCCAGCATTTT.

This clonotype appeared many times. V usage is TRBV5-5 and J usage is TRBJ2-7; TRBD2 is a possible D gene (5 bases). The CDR3 contains 14 residues. The V end was cut by 1 base, the J end by 0 bases, with 8 bases between. CDR1 is SGHKS, CDR2 YYEKEE, per germline (reference sequence). In DNA form, the CDR3 reads TGTGCCAGCAGCTTGTCGGGATACTCCTACGAGCAGTACTTC. Amino acids: CASSLSGYSYEQYF.